The table lists the clone carrying this T cell receptor (beta chain) with many counts. One end of the junction does not line up with germline, which may come from a read error. This specimen belongs to a study of T-cell reconstitution after alpha-beta-depleted transplantation in children. The CDR3 covers 17 residues. The germline CDR1 and CDR2 sequences are SGDLS and YYNGEE. Preparation of the TCRbeta library used unique molecular identifiers. TCRdb processed the PCR reads anew with MiXCR; each CDR3 protein has one entry. Of over 70,000 distinct CDR3 sequences listed, roughly 7.7% were seen once; the top ten hold roughly 7%.

This rearrangement joins TRBV9 to TRBJ2-1, with 10 nucleotides matching TRBD2. This sequence was found in a human donor who donated a stem cell graft to a child with congenital amegakaryocytic thrombocytopenia. Source: PBMCs from the stem cell graft donor, taken from the stem cell graft. Here the CDR3 DNA reads TGTGCCAGCAGCGACCCCACTAGCGGGATTTCGTACAGTGAGCAGTTCTTC. It encodes CASSDPTSGISYSEQFF.